Detailed here is one T cell receptor (beta chain). With 60 Vbeta and 13 Jbeta primers, the PCR was carried out. The assay was immunoSEQ multiplex PCR, and TCRdb's table has in-frame clones only and misses some. The top ten hold approximately 2% of the sample, which has 98,000 or so clones, roughly 76% seen once. Germline V gene sequence: CDR1 SGHTA, CDR2 FQGNSA. The CDR3 loop spans 13 amino acids. Trimming shortened V by 5 bases and J by 6 bases, and 12 bases separated the two germline ends. These data come from a study of cytomegalovirus exposure and HLA in healthy donors. At the level of the study: HLA-typed donors were the source of roughly 80 million unique TCRs held in an early data release.

Sample: PBMCs. The TCR originated in a man in his forties or fifties in good health and CMV-seronegative. The chain joins TRBV7-2 to TRBJ2-3, with unresolved D. The CDR3 nucleotides are TGTGCCAGCAGCCAAAATTACTATGATACGCAGTATTTT. Its translation is CASSQNYYDTQYF.